Listed here are 28 T cell receptor beta chains from one sample, sequenced in a study of blood T cell repertoires in COVID-19. The protocol was immunoSEQ multiplex PCR, while the TCRdb copy is restricted to in-frame clones and leaves out a portion. In the table there are under 250,000 clones, approximately 90% of which are singletons. Sequencing was performed on peripheral blood. Receptor source: a woman between 25 and 40 years old with COVID-19, enrolled during active disease.

This clone has a single count. The chain joins TRBV5-1 to TRBJ1-1; 9 positions agree with TRBD1. Losses at the gene ends were 4 bases for V and 10 bases for J; bases not matched to a gene: 14. Germline CDR1 and CDR2: SGHRS and YFSETQ. This CDR3 spans 15 amino acids. The CDR3 sequence is CASSAGQGWGYGAFF. The CDR3 DNA reads as TGCGCCAGCAGCGCGGGACAGGGATGGGGTTACGGAGCTTTCTTT.

The CDR3, as DNA: TGTGCCAGCAGGTCCTACTACGAGCAGTACTTC. This gives the protein CASRSYYEQYF. V and J are TRBV12-3 or TRBV12-4 and TRBJ2-7; D is unclear. The CDR3 spans 11 residues. V lost 6 bases to trimming and J lost 3 bases, with 6 bases between them.

The chain carries TRBV6-2 or TRBV6-3 and TRBJ2-7; D is undetermined. The ends were cut back, 4 bases at V and 3 bases at J, with 4 bases in the middle. The CDR3 covers 11 residues. The V gene's germline CDR1 is MNHEY and CDR2 SVGEGT. CDR3 DNA: TGTGCCAGCAGTTCCAACTACGAGCAGTACGTC. Its protein product is CASSSNYEQYV.

This sequence joins TRBV2 and TRBJ1-1; D gene unclear. This CDR3 region has 13 residues. In germline, CDR1 is SNHLY, CDR2 FYNNEI. Trimming pared 5 bases from V and 9 bases from J, leaving 16 bases between. The DNA of the CDR3 is TGTGCCAGCAGTCTGGGAGAGGAGGTGAAAGCTTTCTTT. Amino acid sequence: CASSLGEEVKAFF.

V usage is TRBV6-2 or TRBV6-3 and J usage is TRBJ2-7; tentative D call: TRBD1 (5 bases). V was pared by 3 bases and J by 0 bases, with 9 bases between. The length of the CDR3 is 14 residues. The germline gives CDR1 MNHEY, CDR2 SVGEGT. The CDR3 bases are TGTGCCAGCAGTTATTCAGGACACTCCTACGAGCAGTACTTC. Amino acids: CASSYSGHSYEQYF.

The rearrangement uses TRBV3-1 (or the pseudogene TRBV3-2) and TRBJ1-2, with D unresolved. Per the germline V gene, CDR1 is LGHDT and CDR2 is YNNKEL (reference sequence). Trimming pared 4 bases from V and 4 bases from J, leaving 13 bases between. The CDR3 contains 14 residues. Here the CDR3 reads CASSPSTGVYGYTF. The CDR3 DNA reads TGTGCCAGCAGCCCCTCAACGGGAGTCTATGGCTACACCTTC.

This chain joins TRBV5-1 and TRBJ1-5, with D perhaps matching TRBD1 (5 bases). Per germline, CDR1 SGHRS and CDR2 YFSETQ. V was pared by 0 bases and J by 6 bases, with 13 bases between. This CDR3 has 15 amino acids. CDR3 sequence (DNA): TGCGCCAGCAGCTTGGTAGGGGCAAAGGGTCAGCCCCAGCATTTT. It yields the protein CASSLVGAKGQPQHF.

The CDR3 spells CASSLLAGRGGKQPQHF. The CDR3 coding sequence is TGTGCCAGCAGTTTATTAGCGGGGCGGGGGGGGAAGCAGCCCCAGCATTTT. This sequence joins TRBV28 and TRBJ1-5; D perhaps matches TRBD1 (5 bases). The CDR3 loop spans 17 amino acids. Trimming stripped 1 base from V and 7 bases from J, with 20 bases between. CDR1 MDHEN and CDR2 SYDVKM come from the germline V gene. Filled out from reference TRBV28 and TRBJ1-5, the complete variable domain reads DVKVTQSSRYLVKRTGEKVFLECVQDMDHENMFWYRQDPGLGLRLIYFSYDVKMKEKGDIPEGYSVSREKKERFSLILESASTNQTSMYLCASSLLAGRGGKQPQHFGDGTRLSIL.

The chain combines TRBV27 with TRBJ2-1; TRBD1 might be the D (5 bases). Trimming cost V 7 bases and J 7 bases, with 11 bases left between them. The germline V gene encodes CDR1 MNHEY and CDR2 SMNVEV (reference sequence). This CDR3 has 12 residues. The CDR3 nucleotides read TGTGCCAGCACTTCAGGGCCAAATGAGCAGTTCTTC. Amino acid sequence: CASTSGPNEQFF.

A single count supports this clone. The chain links TRBV5-4 to TRBJ2-1, with 9 bases lining up with TRBD2. Germline trimming cut 4 bases from V and 8 bases from J; bases unmatched to any gene: 7. This CDR3 comprises 14 residues. From germline, CDR1 is SGHNT and CDR2 YYREEE (reference sequence). The CDR3 nucleotides are TGTGCCAGCAGCCTTAGCGGGAGATCCCATGAGCAGTTCTTC. This gives the protein CASSLSGRSHEQFF. Based on the CDR3 plus reference TRBV5-4 and TRBJ2-1, the full variable domain is ETGVTQSPTHLIKTRGQQVTLRCSSQSGHNTVSWYQQALGQGPQFIFQYYREEENGRGNFPPRFSGLQFPNYSSELNVNALELDDSALYLCASSLSGRSHEQFFGPGTRLTVL.

V gene TRBV19 combines with J gene TRBJ2-3; 9 nucleotides agree with TRBD1. Looked up from germline, CDR1 is LNHDA and CDR2 is SQIVND (reference sequence). Trimming took 0 bases from V and 4 from J; bases not matched to a gene: 5. The CDR3 has 16 amino acids. CDR3 loop: CASSIDMGQGPDTQYF. Here the CDR3 DNA reads TGTGCCAGTAGTATAGATATGGGACAGGGCCCAGATACGCAGTATTTT.

The gene calls are TRBV4-1 and TRBJ1-2, with D maybe TRBD1 (6 bases). V was pared by 2 bases and J by 5 bases, with 18 bases between. Germline V lookup: CDR1 MGHRA, CDR2 YSYEKL. The CDR3 sequence is 16 residues long. In DNA form, the CDR3 reads TGCGCCAGCAGCCAACCCACCCAGGGGATTAGGTATGGCTACACCTTC. Translated, it gives CASSQPTQGIRYGYTF.

The chain combines TRBV5-1 with TRBJ1-6; possible D gene TRBD1, 6 bases. The CDR3 contains 18 residues. CDR1 is SGHRS, CDR2 YFSETQ, per germline. Trimming removed 2 bases from V and 6 bases from J, with 21 bases in between. CDR3 loop: CASSFRVRTENSNSPLHF. CDR3 coding DNA: TGCGCCAGCAGCTTTCGGGTCCGGACAGAGAATAGTAATTCACCCCTCCACTTT.

The J gene is TRBJ1-5, the V gene TRBV15; perhaps TRBD1 as D (5 bases). V lost 0 bases, J lost 0 bases, and 9 bases lay in between. Germline V CDR1 and CDR2: LNHNV, YYDKDF (reference sequence). This CDR3 comprises 16 residues. The CDR3 nucleotides read TGTGCCACCAGCAGAGATCGGGGGAATAGCAATCAGCCCCAGCATTTT. Translated: CATSRDRGNSNQPQHF.

The genes are TRBV6-6 and TRBJ2-5, with 14 positions matching TRBD2. Germline V CDR1 and CDR2: MNHNY, SVGAGI (reference sequence). The CDR3 sequence is 15 residues long. V lost 6 bases and J lost 5; bases outside the gene matches: 5. CDR3 nucleotide sequence: TGTGCCAGCAGCGGGACTAGCGGGAGTTTGGAGACCCAGTACTTC. This translates into CASSGTSGSLETQYF.

The rearrangement joins TRBV9 to TRBJ2-1, with 8 nucleotides matching TRBD2. The germline gives CDR1 SGDLS, CDR2 YYNGEE. V was pared by 0 bases and J by 7 bases, with 9 bases of the junction left unmatched. The CDR3 consists of 16 residues. CDR3: CASSVVGAGGFNEQFF. CDR3 DNA sequence: TGTGCCAGCAGCGTAGTGGGTGCGGGAGGATTTAATGAGCAGTTCTTC.

The chain combines TRBV13 with TRBJ2-4; D is possibly TRBD2 (5 bases). The V gene's germline CDR1 is PRHDT and CDR2 FYEKMQ (reference sequence). The CDR3 covers 16 residues. The germline V and J ends were trimmed by 1 base and 1 base, with 11 bases remaining between them. The chain's CDR3 is CASSLEDRGAKNIQYF. Written as DNA, the CDR3 is TGTGCCAGCAGCTTAGAGGACCGCGGGGCCAAAAACATTCAGTACTTC.

As regards this clone: Other nucleotide sequences from this sample produce the same CDR3. The rearrangement links TRBV5-1 to TRBJ2-3; maybe TRBD1 (6 bases). CDR3 length: 14 residues. V gave up 0 bases and J gave up 3 bases, with 8 bases separating them. Germline CDR1 reads SGHRS; CDR2 reads YFSETQ. The CDR3 nucleotides read TGCGCCAGCAGCTTGGGACAGGTGACAGATACGCAGTATTTT. Residues: CASSLGQVTDTQYF. Based on the CDR3 plus reference TRBV5-1 and TRBJ2-3, the full variable domain is KAGVTQTPRYLIKTRGQQVTLSCSPISGHRSVSWYQQTPGQGLQFLFEYFSETQRNKGNFPGRFSGRQFSNSRSEMNVSTLELGDSALYLCASSLGQVTDTQYFGPGTRLTVL.

This rearrangement joins TRBV28 to TRBJ1-5, with 9 nucleotides matching TRBD1. V was clipped by 0 bases and J by 3 bases; unmatched bases: 6. Germline V lookup: CDR1 MDHEN, CDR2 SYDVKM. The CDR3 loop spans 17 amino acids. The CDR3 region has the DNA TGTGCCAGCAGTTTATGGGGGGGACAGGGCAACAATCAGCCCCAGCATTTT. This sequence encodes CASSLWGGQGNNQPQHF.

The V gene is TRBV16, the J gene TRBJ2-1; D may be TRBD2 (5 bases). Germline values: CDR1 KGHSY, CDR2 FQNENV. This CDR3 contains 17 residues. With 1 base removed from V and 4 bases from J, the gap between germline ends came to 17 bases. CDR3 residues: CASSQYKRTGPYNEQFF. CDR3 coding DNA: TGTGCCAGCAGCCAATACAAACGGACTGGCCCATACAATGAGCAGTTCTTC.

The chain employs TRBV29-1 and TRBJ1-2; 8 nucleotides agree with TRBD1. This CDR3 is built from 14 residues. V lost 4 bases to trimming and J lost 4 bases; unmatched junction nucleotides: 8. The germline CDR1 and CDR2 sequences are SQVTM and ANQGSEA. As DNA, the CDR3 is TGCAGCGTTGTTCGCAGGGGGCTTGTCTATGGCTACACCTTC. This gives the protein CSVVRRGLVYGYTF.

The CDR3 sequence: CASSPLAVDFYGYTF. CDR3 sequence (DNA): TGTGCCAGCTCACCTCTGGCAGTCGATTTCTATGGCTACACCTTC. The V call is TRBV18, the J call TRBJ1-2; D is uncertain. Germline lookup yields CDR1 KGHSH and CDR2 LQKENI. V was trimmed by 3 bases and J by 4 bases, leaving 15 bases between them. The CDR3 covers 15 residues.

The CDR3 here is CATSDSRRGGAGSEKLFF. The DNA for the CDR3 is TGTGCCACCAGTGACTCCCGCCGGGGGGGGGCAGGGAGTGAAAAACTGTTTTTT. This chain connects TRBV24-1 to TRBJ1-4; possibly TRBD1 for D (6 bases). Looked up from germline, CDR1 is KGHDR and CDR2 is SFDVKD. The V and J ends lost 4 bases and 7 bases respectively, with 24 bases between them. The CDR3 totals 18 residues.

The CDR3: CASLRGYEFGKLFF. CDR3 nucleotide sequence: TGTGCCAGCTTGCGAGGATACGAGTTCGGAAAACTGTTTTTT. V usage is TRBV6-5 and J usage is TRBJ1-4; D is ambiguous. V gave up 8 bases and J gave up 10 bases, with 20 bases separating them. CDR1 MNHEY and CDR2 SVGAGI come from the germline V gene. This CDR3 region has 14 residues.

The J gene is TRBJ1-5, the V gene TRBV4-3, with 7 bases aligning to TRBD1. From germline, CDR1 is LGHNA and CDR2 YSLEER. The CDR3 has 16 amino acids. J gave up 8 bases and V 0 bases, and 10 bases lay outside the gene matches. The CDR3 sequence: CASSQDPTGEFEPQHF. For the CDR3, the DNA is TGCGCCAGCAGCCAAGATCCCACAGGGGAGTTCGAGCCCCAGCATTTT.

This clone has only a few counts. Germline and junction disagree at one end, which may indicate a read error. The chain links TRBV12-3 or TRBV12-4 to TRBJ2-7; 11 bases agree with TRBD2. The CDR3 length is 13 residues. In DNA form, the CDR3 reads TGTGCCAGCAGTTTAGAGGTGGGGACTAGCGGATCCTTC. This translates into CASSLEVGTSGSF.

This chain uses TRBV30 with TRBJ1-2; the D gene is possibly TRBD1 (5 bases). CDR1 GTSNPN and CDR2 SVGIG come from the germline V gene (reference sequence). The V and J ends lost 1 base and 1 base respectively, with 16 bases between them. The length of the CDR3 is 16 residues. Here the CDR3 DNA reads TGTGCCTGGAGTGAAACCCCGGTGGGACTTAACTATGGCTACACCTTC. The encoded protein is CAWSETPVGLNYGYTF.

The CDR3 DNA is TGTGCCACCAGCAGGGGCCAGCCGAACACTGAAGCTTTCTTT. Its translation is CATSRGQPNTEAFF. The chain is built from TRBV15 and TRBJ1-1; no reliable D call. Germline CDR1 LNHNV, CDR2 YYDKDF (reference sequence). Trimming shortened V by 3 bases and J by 1 base, and 9 bases separated the two germline ends. The length of the CDR3 is 14 residues.